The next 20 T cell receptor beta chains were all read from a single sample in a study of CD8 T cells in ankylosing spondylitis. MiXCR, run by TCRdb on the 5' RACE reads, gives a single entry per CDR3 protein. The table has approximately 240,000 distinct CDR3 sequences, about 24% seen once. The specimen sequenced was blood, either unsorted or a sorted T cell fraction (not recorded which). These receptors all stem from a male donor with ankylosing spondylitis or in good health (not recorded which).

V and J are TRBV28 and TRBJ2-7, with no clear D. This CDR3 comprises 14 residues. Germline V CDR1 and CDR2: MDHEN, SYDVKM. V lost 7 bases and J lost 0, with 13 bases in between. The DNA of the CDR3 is TGTGCCAGCACTTCGACCCTTACCTCCTACGAGCAGTACTTC. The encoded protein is CASTSTLTSYEQYF.

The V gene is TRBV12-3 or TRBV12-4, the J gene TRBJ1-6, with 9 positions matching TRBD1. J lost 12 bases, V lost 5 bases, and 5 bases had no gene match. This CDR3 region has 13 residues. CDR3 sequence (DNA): TGTGCCAGCAGTGGTACAGGGGGCGGACCCCTCCACTTT. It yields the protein CASSGTGGGPLHF.

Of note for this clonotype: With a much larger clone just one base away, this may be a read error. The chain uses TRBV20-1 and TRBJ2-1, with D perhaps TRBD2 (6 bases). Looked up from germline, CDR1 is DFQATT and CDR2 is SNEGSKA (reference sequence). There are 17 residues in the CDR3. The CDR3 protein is CGARDQGGVSSYNEQFF. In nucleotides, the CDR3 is TGCGGTGCTAGAGATCAAGGCGGGGTGAGCTCCTACAATGAGCAGTTCTTC.

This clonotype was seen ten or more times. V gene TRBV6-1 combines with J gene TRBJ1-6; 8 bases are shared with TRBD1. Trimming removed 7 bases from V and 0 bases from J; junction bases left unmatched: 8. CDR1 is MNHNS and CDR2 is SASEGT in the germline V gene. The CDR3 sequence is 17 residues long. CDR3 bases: TGTGCCAGCACCCGGGGACAGGCGAGCTCCTATAATTCACCCCTCCACTTT. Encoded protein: CASTRGQASSYNSPLHF.

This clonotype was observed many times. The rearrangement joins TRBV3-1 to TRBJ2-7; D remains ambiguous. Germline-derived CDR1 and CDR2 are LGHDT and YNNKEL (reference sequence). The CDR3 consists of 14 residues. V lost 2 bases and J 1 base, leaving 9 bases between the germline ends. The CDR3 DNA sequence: TGTGCCAGCAGCCAAAGAAGTGTTTCCTACGAGCAGTACTTC. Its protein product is CASSQRSVSYEQYF.

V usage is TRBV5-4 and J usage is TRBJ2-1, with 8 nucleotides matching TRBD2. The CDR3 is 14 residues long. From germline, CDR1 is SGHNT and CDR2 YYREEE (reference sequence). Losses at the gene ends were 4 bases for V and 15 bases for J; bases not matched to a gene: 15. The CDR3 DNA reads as TGTGCCAGCAGCCCACCGGGGCCCCGACTAGCGCTGTTCTTC. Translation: CASSPPGPRLALFF.

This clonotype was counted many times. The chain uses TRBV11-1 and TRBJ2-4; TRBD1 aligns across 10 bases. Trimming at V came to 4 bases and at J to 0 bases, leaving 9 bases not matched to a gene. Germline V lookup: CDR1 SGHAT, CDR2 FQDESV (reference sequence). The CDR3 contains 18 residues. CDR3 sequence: CASSSWGQGRSAKNIQYF. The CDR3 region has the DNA TGTGCCAGCAGCTCGTGGGGACAGGGGAGGTCAGCCAAAAACATTCAGTACTTC.

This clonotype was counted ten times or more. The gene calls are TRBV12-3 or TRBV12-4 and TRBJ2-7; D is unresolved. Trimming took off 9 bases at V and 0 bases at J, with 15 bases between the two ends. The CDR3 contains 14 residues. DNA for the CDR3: TGTGCCAGAACACGCCGAGGAAGCTCCTACGAGCAGTACTTC. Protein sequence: CARTRRGSSYEQYF.

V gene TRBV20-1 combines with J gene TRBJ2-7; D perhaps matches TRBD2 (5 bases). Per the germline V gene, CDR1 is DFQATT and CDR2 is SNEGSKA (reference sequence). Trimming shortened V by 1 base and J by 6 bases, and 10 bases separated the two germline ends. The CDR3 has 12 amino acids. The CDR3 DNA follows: TGCAGTGCTAGAGCGACTAAACGCGAGCAGTACTTC. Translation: CSARATKREQYF.

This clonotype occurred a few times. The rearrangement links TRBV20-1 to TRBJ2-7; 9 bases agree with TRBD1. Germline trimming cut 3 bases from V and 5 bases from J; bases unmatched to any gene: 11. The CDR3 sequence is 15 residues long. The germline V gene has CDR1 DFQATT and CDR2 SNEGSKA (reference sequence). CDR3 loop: CSASRTGQGQNEQYF. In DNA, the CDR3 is TGCAGTGCTAGCCGTACGGGACAGGGCCAGAACGAGCAGTACTTC.

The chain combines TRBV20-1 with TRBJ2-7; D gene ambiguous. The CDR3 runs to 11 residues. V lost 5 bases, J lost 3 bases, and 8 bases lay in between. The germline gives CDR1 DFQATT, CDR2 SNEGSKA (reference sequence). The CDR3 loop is CSADDLYEQYF. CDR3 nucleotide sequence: TGCAGTGCTGACGATCTCTACGAGCAGTACTTC.

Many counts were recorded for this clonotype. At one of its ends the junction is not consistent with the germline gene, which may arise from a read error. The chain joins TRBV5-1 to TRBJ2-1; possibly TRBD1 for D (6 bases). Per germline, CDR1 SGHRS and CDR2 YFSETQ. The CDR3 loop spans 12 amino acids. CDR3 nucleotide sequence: TGCGCCAGCAGGCTCACAGGGAATCAGGAGATCTTC. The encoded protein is CASRLTGNQEIF. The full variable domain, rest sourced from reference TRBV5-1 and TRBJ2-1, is KAGVTQTPRYLIKTRGQQVTLSCSPISGHRSVSWYQQTPGQGLQFLFEYFSETQRNKGNFPGRFSGRQFSNSRSEMNVSTLELGDSALYLCASRLTGNQEIFGPGTRLTVL.

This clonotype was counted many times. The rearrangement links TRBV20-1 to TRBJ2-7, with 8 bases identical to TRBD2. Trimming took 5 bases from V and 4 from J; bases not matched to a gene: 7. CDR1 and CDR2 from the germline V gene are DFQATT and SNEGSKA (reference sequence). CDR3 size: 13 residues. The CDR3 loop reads CSASGTSLYEQYF. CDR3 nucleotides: TGCAGTGCTTCCGGGACTAGTTTGTACGAGCAGTACTTC.

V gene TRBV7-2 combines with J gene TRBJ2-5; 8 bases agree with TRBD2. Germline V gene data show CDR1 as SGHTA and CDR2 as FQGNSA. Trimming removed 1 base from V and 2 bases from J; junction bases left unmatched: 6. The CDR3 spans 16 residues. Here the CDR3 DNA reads TGTGCCAGCAGCTTAGGGGGGGTAGCGGGGCAAGAGACCCAGTACTTC. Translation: CASSLGGVAGQETQYF.

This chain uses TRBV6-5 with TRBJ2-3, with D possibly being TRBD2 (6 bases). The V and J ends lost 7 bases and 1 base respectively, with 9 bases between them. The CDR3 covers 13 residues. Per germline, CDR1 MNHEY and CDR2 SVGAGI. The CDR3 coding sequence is TGTGCCAGCAAGGAGCGGGGCACAGATACGCAGTATTTT. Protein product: CASKERGTDTQYF.

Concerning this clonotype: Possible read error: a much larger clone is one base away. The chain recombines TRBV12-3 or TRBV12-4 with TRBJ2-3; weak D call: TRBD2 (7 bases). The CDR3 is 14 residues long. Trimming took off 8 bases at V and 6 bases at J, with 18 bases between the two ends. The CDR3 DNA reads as TGTGCCAGCTCAAGCCGGGGGGCCGGGGATACGCAGTATTTT. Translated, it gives CASSSRGAGDTQYF.

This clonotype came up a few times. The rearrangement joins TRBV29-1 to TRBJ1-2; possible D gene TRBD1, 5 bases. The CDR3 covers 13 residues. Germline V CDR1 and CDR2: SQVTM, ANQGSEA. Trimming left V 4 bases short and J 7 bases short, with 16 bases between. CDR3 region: CSVGGQATGGYTF. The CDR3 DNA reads TGCAGCGTTGGGGGCCAGGCCACAGGTGGCTACACCTTC. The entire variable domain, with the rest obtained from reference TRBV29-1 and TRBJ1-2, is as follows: SAVISQKPSRDICQRGTSLTIQCQVDSQVTMMFWYRQQPGQSLTLIATANQGSEATYESGFVIDKFPISRPNLTFSTLTVSNMSPEDSSIYLCSVGGQATGGYTFGSGTRLTVV.

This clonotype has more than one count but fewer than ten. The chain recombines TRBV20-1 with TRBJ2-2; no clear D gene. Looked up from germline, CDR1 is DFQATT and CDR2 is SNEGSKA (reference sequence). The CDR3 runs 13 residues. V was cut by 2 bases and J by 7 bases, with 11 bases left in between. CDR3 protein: CSARYTWGGELFF. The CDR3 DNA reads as TGCAGTGCTAGATACACCTGGGGCGGGGAGCTGTTTTTT.

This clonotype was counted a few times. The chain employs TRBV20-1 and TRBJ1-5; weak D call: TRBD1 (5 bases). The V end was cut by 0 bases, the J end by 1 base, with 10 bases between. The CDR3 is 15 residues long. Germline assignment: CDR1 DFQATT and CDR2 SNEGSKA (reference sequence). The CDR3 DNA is TGCAGTGCTAGAGATTACTGGGGGAGCAATCAGCCCCAGCATTTT. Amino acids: CSARDYWGSNQPQHF.

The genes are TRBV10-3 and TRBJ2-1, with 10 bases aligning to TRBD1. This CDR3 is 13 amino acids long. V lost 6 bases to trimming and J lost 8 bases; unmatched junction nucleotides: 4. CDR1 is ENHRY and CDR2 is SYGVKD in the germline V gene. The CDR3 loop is CAIRNGQGDEQFF. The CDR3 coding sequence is TGTGCCATCAGAAACGGACAGGGGGATGAGCAGTTCTTC.